This is a list of T cell receptor beta chains from one sample in a study of blood T cell repertoires in COVID-19. Libraries were prepared by immunoSEQ multiplex PCR; TCRdb keeps only in-frame clonotypes and omits some of them. The sample yields some 190,000 clones, around 82% seen once. Sequencing used peripheral blood. The origin of the receptors is a man aged 80 or over with COVID-19, enrolled during active disease. Both conserved end residues are part of each CDR3. Fields, in order: V gene, clone size, D gene, J gene, CDR3 protein, CDR3 DNA. D genes are given only for firm matches. Not all rows give a size; the values are once, few, many and, for expanded clones, a class.

TRBV25-1	-	-	TRBJ1-6	CASSLYGDNSPLHF	TGTGCCAGCAGTCTATACGGGGATAATTCACCCCTCCACTTT
TRBV5-1	-	-	TRBJ1-1	CASSFLGVNTEAFF	TGCGCCAGCAGCTTTTTGGGAGTTAACACTGAAGCTTTCTTT
TRBV10-3	once	TRBD1	TRBJ1-1	CAISDDRGNTEAFF	TGTGCCATCAGTGATGACAGGGGGAACACTGAAGCTTTCTTT
TRBV7-8	-	TRBD1	TRBJ1-5	CASSRDRAGQPQHF	TGTGCCAGCAGCCGAGACAGGGCGGGTCAGCCCCAGCATTTT
TRBV6-6	-	-	TRBJ1-1	CASTLDGGTTEAFF	TGTGCCAGCACCCTCGATGGGGGCACCACTGAAGCTTTCTTT
TRBV6-2/TRBV6-3	-	-	TRBJ2-7	CASSYSSGEQYF	TGTGCCAGCAGTTACTCGTCGGGGGAGCAGTACTTC
TRBV2	-	-	TRBJ2-7	CASSEVSFDPLDEQYF	TGTGCCAGCAGTGAAGTGTCCTTCGACCCCCTAGACGAGCAGTACTTC
TRBV2	-	-	TRBJ1-6	CASSEEGGNSPLHF	TGTGCCAGCAGTGAAGAGGGAGGGAATTCACCCCTCCACTTT
TRBV3-1/TRBV3-2	-	-	TRBJ2-1	CASSQGASLGEQFF	TGTGCCAGCAGCCAAGGGGCTAGCTTGGGTGAGCAGTTCTTC
TRBV3-1/TRBV3-2	-	-	TRBJ1-1	CASSQAGEAFF	TGTGCCAGCAGCCAAGCGGGAGAAGCTTTCTTT
TRBV6-1	once	-	TRBJ2-5	CASSEGGLAHETQYF	TGTGCCAGCAGTGAAGGCGGGCTAGCTCACGAGACCCAGTACTTC
TRBV11-3	-	TRBD2	TRBJ2-2	CASSYPSGGRGTGELFF	TGTGCCAGCAGCTACCCTAGCGGGGGTAGGGGCACCGGGGAGCTGTTTTTT
TRBV6-5	-	-	TRBJ1-2	CASSSGGPWEGYTF	TGTGCCAGCAGCAGCGGGGGGCCGTGGGAAGGCTACACCTTC
TRBV7-8	-	-	TRBJ1-5	CASSRGVSNQPQHF	TGTGCCAGCAGCCGGGGAGTTAGCAATCAGCCCCAGCATTTT
TRBV7-2	once	-	TRBJ1-5	CASSFEVRQPQHF	TGTGCCAGCAGCTTTGAGGTACGGCAGCCCCAGCATTTT